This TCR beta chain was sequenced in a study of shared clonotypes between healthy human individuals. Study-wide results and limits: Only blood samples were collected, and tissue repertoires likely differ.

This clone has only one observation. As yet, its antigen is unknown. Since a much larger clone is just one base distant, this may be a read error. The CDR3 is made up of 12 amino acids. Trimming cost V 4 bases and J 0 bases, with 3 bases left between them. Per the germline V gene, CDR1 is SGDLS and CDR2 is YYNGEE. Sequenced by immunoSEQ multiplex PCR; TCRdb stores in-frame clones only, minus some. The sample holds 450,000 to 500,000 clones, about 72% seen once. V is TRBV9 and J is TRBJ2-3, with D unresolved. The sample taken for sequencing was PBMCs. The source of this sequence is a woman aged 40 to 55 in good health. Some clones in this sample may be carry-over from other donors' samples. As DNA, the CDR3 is TGTGCCAGCAGCCAAAGCACAGATACGCAGTATTTT. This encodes CASSQSTDTQYF. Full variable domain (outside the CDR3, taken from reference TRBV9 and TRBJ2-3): DSGVTQTPKHLITATGQRVTLRCSPRSGDLSVYWYQQSLDQGLQFLIQYYNGEERAKGNILERFSAQQFPDLHSELNLSSLELGDSALYFCASSQSTDTQYFGPGTRLTVL.